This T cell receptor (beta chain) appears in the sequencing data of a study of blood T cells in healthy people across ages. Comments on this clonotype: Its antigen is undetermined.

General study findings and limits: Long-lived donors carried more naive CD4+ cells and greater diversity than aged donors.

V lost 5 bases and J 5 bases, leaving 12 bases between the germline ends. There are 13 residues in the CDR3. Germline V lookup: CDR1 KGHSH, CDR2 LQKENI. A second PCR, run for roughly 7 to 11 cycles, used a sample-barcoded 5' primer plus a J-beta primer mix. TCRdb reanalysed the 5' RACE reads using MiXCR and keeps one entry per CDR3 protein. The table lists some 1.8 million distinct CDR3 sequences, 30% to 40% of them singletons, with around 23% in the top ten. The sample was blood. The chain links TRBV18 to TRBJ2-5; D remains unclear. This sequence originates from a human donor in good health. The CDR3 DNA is TGTGCCAGCTCATTCACCACCGGGGAGACCCAGTACTTC. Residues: CASSFTTGETQYF.